The next 9 T cell receptor beta chains were all read from a single sample in a study of blood T cell repertoires in COVID-19. The assay was immunoSEQ multiplex PCR, and TCRdb's table has in-frame clones only and misses some. The sample lists 65,000 to 80,000 clones, about nine tenths seen once, with approximately 8% in the top ten. Material: peripheral blood. The receptors derive from a man aged 45-65 years with active COVID-19.

The V gene is TRBV5-4, the J gene TRBJ2-5; perhaps TRBD1 as D (5 bases). CDR3 length equals 14 residues. Trimming took 2 bases from V and 3 from J, leaving 11 bases between them. Per the germline V gene, CDR1 is SGHNT and CDR2 is YYREEE (reference sequence). The CDR3 protein is CASSLRGGEETQYF. CDR3 nucleotides: TGTGCCAGCAGCTTAAGGGGCGGAGAAGAGACCCAGTACTTC. Full variable domain (rest looked up from reference TRBV5-4 and TRBJ2-5): ETGVTQSPTHLIKTRGQQVTLRCSSQSGHNTVSWYQQALGQGPQFIFQYYREEENGRGNFPPRFSGLQFPNYSSELNVNALELDDSALYLCASSLRGGEETQYFGPGTRLLVL.

The chain combines TRBV9 with TRBJ2-5, with 9 bases lining up with TRBD1. The trim removed 0 bases at V and 2 bases at J, leaving 5 bases unmatched. CDR1 SGDLS and CDR2 YYNGEE come from the germline V gene. The CDR3 is 16 amino acids. As DNA, the CDR3 is TGTGCCAGCAGCGTAGCTACAGGGACAGGGCAAGAGACCCAGTACTTC. This encodes CASSVATGTGQETQYF.

The V call is TRBV6-5, the J call TRBJ2-1, with TRBD1 matching 8 bases. The CDR3 spans 13 residues. V was clipped by 6 bases and J by 6 bases; unmatched bases: 4. CDR1 is MNHEY, CDR2 SVGAGI, per germline. For the CDR3, the DNA is TGTGCCAGCAGCGTCACAGGGGGCAATGAGCAGTTCTTC. This translates into CASSVTGGNEQFF.

This chain connects TRBV30 to TRBJ2-7; 12 positions agree with TRBD1. This CDR3 comprises 13 residues. In germline, CDR1 is GTSNPN, CDR2 SVGIG (reference sequence). J lost 4 bases, V lost 5 bases, and 3 bases had no gene match. In nucleotides, the CDR3 is TGTGCCTGGCGGGACAGGGGGCGGTACGAGCAGTACTTC. Amino acid sequence: CAWRDRGRYEQYF.

The V call is TRBV27, the J call TRBJ2-7; 10 bases align to TRBD1. The CDR3 sequence is 15 residues long. Germline loops: CDR1 MNHEY, CDR2 SMNVEV (reference sequence). V trimming: 4 bases; J trimming: 3 bases; junction bases outside the gene matches: 6. The DNA for the CDR3 is TGTGCCAGCAGTTCCACCGGGACAGGGGACTACGAGCAGTACTTC. Amino acid sequence: CASSSTGTGDYEQYF.

V usage is TRBV7-2 and J usage is TRBJ1-2; 8 positions match TRBD1. CDR1 SGHTA and CDR2 FQGNSA come from the germline V gene. The CDR3 extends over 13 amino acids. J was trimmed by 6 bases and V by 0 bases; bases with no gene match: 0. In nucleotides, the CDR3 is TGTGCCAGCAGCTTAGCGACAGGGGATGGCTACACCTTC. This gives the protein CASSLATGDGYTF.

V gene TRBV18 combines with J gene TRBJ2-7; D is undetermined. Trimming shortened V by 1 base and J by 3 bases, and 16 bases separated the two germline ends. Germline lookup yields CDR1 KGHSH and CDR2 LQKENI. This CDR3 comprises 16 residues. The CDR3 is CASSPLWSPTNYEQYF. The CDR3 DNA reads as TGTGCCAGCTCACCACTTTGGTCCCCCACAAACTACGAGCAGTACTTC.

This chain uses TRBV15 with TRBJ1-6; no clear D gene. CDR3 size: 14 residues. With 4 bases removed from V and 7 bases from J, the gap between germline ends came to 11 bases. The germline V gene encodes CDR1 LNHNV and CDR2 YYDKDF (reference sequence). CDR3 loop: CATSKEQINSPLHF. In DNA, the CDR3 is TGTGCCACCAGCAAGGAACAGATCAATTCACCCCTCCACTTT.

The chain has TRBV5-6 and TRBJ1-5, with D unclear. Germline V gene lookup returns CDR1 SGHDT and CDR2 YYEEEE. The length of the CDR3 is 13 residues. With 0 bases removed from V and 1 base from J, the gap between germline ends came to 2 bases. The CDR3 is CASSLASNQPQHF. CDR3 in DNA: TGTGCCAGCAGCTTGGCAAGCAATCAGCCCCAGCATTTT.